These T cell receptor beta chains were read from a single sample in a study of identical twins. TCRdb re-derived calls from the 5' RACE reads in MiXCR, one entry per CDR3 protein. The data contain 1,800,000 or so distinct CDR3 sequences, under 35% of them singletons. Sequencing was performed on cord blood. Every receptor here comes from a newborn girl in good health. CDR3s include the opening cysteine and the closing phenylalanine or tryptophan. The D gene is left open where the match is weak. A row's size may be missing; if present it is once, few, many or a size class.

size,V,J,D,CDR3,DNA
.,TRBV7-2,TRBJ2-5,.,CASSPTGMVVETQYF,TGTGCCAGCAGCCCAACAGGGATGGTTGTGGAGACCCAGTACTTC
few,TRBV20-1,TRBJ1-2,.,CSAPGRGYTF,TGCAGTGCTCCGGGGAGGGGCTACACCTTC
.,TRBV9,TRBJ2-3,TRBD1,CASSVRTGSTDTQYF,TGTGCCAGCAGCGTAAGGACAGGGTCCACAGATACGCAGTATTTT
.,TRBV6-6,TRBJ2-1,.,CATEVYNEQFF,TGTGCCACCGAGGTCTACAATGAGCAGTTCTTC
.,TRBV5-1,TRBJ2-1,TRBD2,CASSPGLADLSNEQFF,TGCGCCAGCAGCCCGGGACTAGCGGATTTATCCAATGAGCAGTTCTTC
.,TRBV7-9,TRBJ2-2,.,CASSILQGTPGELFF,TGTGCCAGCAGCATATTGCAGGGGACCCCCGGGGAGCTGTTTTTT
.,TRBV28,TRBJ2-1,TRBD1,CASSLPGTASYNEQFF,TGTGCCAGCAGTTTACCCGGGACAGCCTCCTACAATGAGCAGTTCTTC
.,TRBV6-5,TRBJ1-1,.,CASSWDKMNTEAFF,TGTGCCAGCAGTTGGGACAAAATGAACACTGAAGCTTTCTTT
.,TRBV7-2,TRBJ2-5,.,CASSFPRGLAFAETQYF,TGTGCCAGCAGCTTTCCCAGGGGTCTTGCCTTTGCGGAGACCCAGTACTTC
many,TRBV4-2,TRBJ2-3,.,CASSQEYGIRADTQYF,TGTGCCAGCAGCCAAGAATATGGGATCCGGGCAGATACGCAGTATTTT
many,TRBV20-1,TRBJ1-2,TRBD1,CSARDDRQGAGYTF,TGCAGTGCTAGAGATGATCGACAGGGGGCTGGCTACACCTTC
.,TRBV5-1,TRBJ2-5,TRBD1,CASSFEGQASGQYF,TGCGCCAGCAGCTTCGAGGGACAGGCAAGCGGGCAGTACTTC
few,TRBV11-1,TRBJ1-2,TRBD1,CASSSLRDRGTHNYGYTF,TGTGCCAGCAGCTCACTCCGGGACAGGGGTACCCATAACTATGGCTACACCTTC
few,TRBV2,TRBJ1-2,.,CASSVMRSRGYGYTF,TGTGCCAGCAGTGTAATGAGGTCTAGAGGCTATGGCTACACCTTC
.,TRBV7-2,TRBJ2-3,.,CASSALPGSTDTQYF,TGTGCCAGCAGCGCTCTACCGGGTAGCACAGATACGCAGTATTTT
.,TRBV20-1,TRBJ2-3,.,CSARSISTDTQYF,TGCAGTGCTAGGTCCATTAGCACAGATACGCAGTATTTT
few,TRBV11-2,TRBJ2-5,.,CASSLEEWDFRETQYF,TGTGCCAGCAGCTTAGAGGAGTGGGACTTCAGGGAGACCCAGTACTTC
many,TRBV18,TRBJ1-1,.,CASSPGATEAFF,TGTGCCAGCAGTCCCGGGGCAACTGAAGCTTTCTTT
many,TRBV12-3/TRBV12-4,TRBJ2-1,.,CASSKTRNNEQFF,TGTGCCAGCAGTAAAACTAGGAACAATGAGCAGTTCTTC
once,TRBV12-3/TRBV12-4,TRBJ2-7,.,CASGRCSYEQYF,TGTGCCAGCGGGCGTTGCTCCTACGAGCAGTACTTC
.,TRBV2,TRBJ1-2,.,CASSASPGTPYGYTF,TGTGCCAGCAGCGCCTCACCCGGGACACCCTATGGCTACACCTTC
.,TRBV10-2,TRBJ2-5,.,CASSDVRLQETQYF,TGCGCCAGCAGTGATGTCAGGTTACAAGAGACCCAGTACTTC
.,TRBV5-4,TRBJ2-2,.,CASRQDTYTGELFF,TGTGCCAGCAGACAAGACACCTACACCGGGGAGCTGTTTTTT
.,TRBV2,TRBJ2-1,.,CASSDKADPSYNEQFF,TGTGCCAGCAGTGACAAGGCGGATCCCTCCTACAATGAGCAGTTCTTC
few,TRBV20-1,TRBJ2-7,TRBD1,CSAMPPQGNYEQYF,TGCAGTGCTATGCCGCCACAGGGGAACTACGAGCAGTACTTC
.,TRBV18,TRBJ2-7,.,CASSTDYYEQYF,TGTGCCAGCTCAACAGACTACTACGAGCAGTACTTC
many,TRBV12-3/TRBV12-4,TRBJ1-2,.,CASSLGFYGYTF,TGTGCCAGCAGCTTAGGGTTTTATGGCTACACCTTC
.,TRBV20-1,TRBJ2-7,TRBD2,CSARGLVGYEQYF,TGCAGTGCTAGGGGACTAGTCGGCTACGAGCAGTACTTC
.,TRBV25-1,TRBJ2-7,TRBD2,CASSESRVAGNEQYF,TGTGCCAGCAGTGAATCAAGGGTAGCGGGTAACGAGCAGTACTTC
few,TRBV19,TRBJ1-1,.,CASESPGPPTGNTEAFF,TGTGCCAGTGAATCACCGGGACCCCCTACTGGGAACACTGAAGCTTTCTTT
.,TRBV21-1,TRBJ2-7,.,CASSKAPGLAIIYEQYF,TGTGCCAGCAGCAAAGCGCCGGGGCTAGCTATCATCTACGAGCAGTACTTC
.,TRBV12-3/TRBV12-4,TRBJ1-4,TRBD1,CASSAGQGRPNEKLFF,TGTGCCAGCAGTGCGGGACAGGGGAGACCTAATGAAAAACTGTTTTTT
many,TRBV27,TRBJ1-6,.,CASSLSGSSYNSPLHF,TGTGCCAGCAGTTTATCCGGCAGCTCCTATAATTCACCCCTCCACTTT
few,TRBV15,TRBJ2-7,.,CATSRLIGPYEQYF,TGTGCCACCAGCAGATTGATAGGACCCTACGAGCAGTACTTC
.,TRBV12-3/TRBV12-4,TRBJ2-3,.,CASSFERPTDTQYF,TGTGCCAGCAGTTTTGAGCGCCCCACAGATACGCAGTATTTT
.,TRBV4-2,TRBJ1-5,.,CASSQEGGARNQPQHF,TGTGCCAGCAGCCAAGAGGGAGGGGCCAGGAATCAGCCCCAGCATTTT
.,TRBV7-9,TRBJ1-4,.,CASSATQKLIF,TGTGCCAGCAGCGCGACTCAAAAACTGATTTTT
.,TRBV28,TRBJ1-5,TRBD1,CASSSRDRAFNQPQHF,TGTGCCAGCAGTAGCCGGGACAGGGCATTCAATCAGCCCCAGCATTTT
.,TRBV27,TRBJ1-1,.,CASSWRGGRVKTEAFF,TGTGCCAGCAGTTGGAGGGGGGGCAGGGTAAAGACTGAAGCTTTCTTT
few,TRBV10-3,TRBJ2-3,TRBD1,CAISPQGGSRDTQYF,TGTGCCATCAGCCCACAGGGGGGCAGCAGGGATACGCAGTATTTT
many,TRBV3-1,TRBJ2-5,.,CASSRRAVEETQYF,TGTGCCAGCAGCCGTCGGGCAGTCGAAGAGACCCAGTACTTC
.,TRBV5-1,TRBJ2-1,.,CASSLAVLSARTYNEQFF,TGCGCCAGCAGCTTGGCGGTCCTTAGCGCGCGTACCTACAATGAGCAGTTCTTC
.,TRBV7-2,TRBJ2-5,TRBD2,CASSPRLANEQYF,TGTGCCAGCAGCCCAAGACTAGCCAATGAGCAGTACTTC
.,TRBV5-1,TRBJ1-1,.,CASSLSQDNTEAFF,TGCGCCAGCAGCTTGAGCCAGGACAACACTGAAGCTTTCTTT
many,TRBV14,TRBJ2-3,.,CASSQDRPAYTDTQYF,TGTGCCAGCAGCCAAGATCGGCCGGCCTACACAGATACGCAGTATTTT
few,TRBV4-1,TRBJ1-1,.,CASSQVSSGVNTEAFF,TGCGCCAGCAGCCAAGTAAGTTCGGGAGTGAACACTGAAGCTTTCTTT
.,TRBV5-1,TRBJ2-3,TRBD2,CASSRGGPYSTDTQYF,TGCGCCAGCAGCCGCGGGGGTCCCTATAGCACAGATACGCAGTATTTT
.,TRBV5-1,TRBJ2-7,.,CASSRGQFSYEQYF,TGCGCCAGCAGCCGAGGACAGTTTTCCTACGAGCAGTACTTC
once,TRBV5-1,TRBJ2-1,TRBD2,CASSHRGREGNEQFF,TGCGCCAGCAGCCACCGCGGACGGGAGGGTAATGAGCAGTTCTTC
few,TRBV25-1,TRBJ2-1,TRBD1,CASDRQGVVNEQFF,TGTGCCAGCGATCGACAGGGGGTAGTCAATGAGCAGTTCTTC
few,TRBV15,TRBJ1-1,.,CATSKSMNTEAFF,TGTGCCACCAGCAAATCCATGAACACTGAAGCTTTCTTT
.,TRBV5-1,TRBJ2-1,TRBD2,CASSSGLAGASYNEQFF,TGCGCCAGCAGCTCAGGACTAGCGGGGGCCTCCTACAATGAGCAGTTCTTC
.,TRBV27,TRBJ1-4,.,CASSTAAMRDEKLFF,TGTGCCAGCAGCACCGCTGCGATGAGAGATGAAAAACTGTTTTTT
.,TRBV21-1,TRBJ1-2,.,CASSKSWGPKIYGYTF,TGTGCCAGCAGCAAATCCTGGGGCCCCAAGATCTATGGCTACACCTTC
few,TRBV5-1,TRBJ2-1,.,CASSLQQSSYNEQFF,TGCGCCAGCAGCTTACAGCAAAGCTCCTACAATGAGCAGTTCTTC